Each of the 12 T cell receptor beta chains below was sequenced from the same sample in a study of CD8 T cells in Susac syndrome. RNA was extracted with the RNeasy kit, and a quantity of about 0.45 to 1 ug was reverse transcribed using random hexamers. TCRdb ran MiXCR on the immunoSEQ multiplex PCR reads and lists one entry per CDR3 protein. The repertoire holds hundreds of thousands of distinct CDR3 sequences, about 93% seen once, with around 0.07% in the top ten. The specimen was CD4+ T cells from PBMCs. The receptors come from a human donor with multiple sclerosis.

V is TRBV5-6 and J is TRBJ2-3, with a weak D call TRBD2 (7 bases). V shed 0 bases and J shed 0 bases, with 8 bases lying between them. Looked up from germline, CDR1 is SGHDT and CDR2 is YYEEEE. This CDR3 contains 15 residues. The CDR3: CASSLEGGSTDTQYF. CDR3 coding DNA: TGTGCCAGCAGCTTGGAGGGGGGGAGCACAGATACGCAGTATTTT.

The chain couples TRBV6-6 to TRBJ2-1; no clear D gene. Germline CDR1 MNHNY, CDR2 SVGAGI (reference sequence). The CDR3 is 14 amino acids. V gave up 6 bases and J gave up 7 bases, with 16 bases separating them. This chain's CDR3 is CASSENYSRNEQFF. For the CDR3, the DNA is TGTGCCAGCAGCGAAAATTACAGCAGGAATGAGCAGTTCTTC.

V gene TRBV7-3 combines with J gene TRBJ2-1; 7 bases match TRBD2. Germline V gene data show CDR1 as SGHTA and CDR2 as FQGTGA. V lost 0 bases to trimming and J lost 6 bases; unmatched junction nucleotides: 5. CDR3 length: 15 amino acids. CDR3 region: CASSLTRLASNEQFF. In DNA, the CDR3 is TGTGCCAGCAGCTTAACTAGACTAGCTAGCAATGAGCAGTTCTTC.

The chain joins TRBV12-3 or TRBV12-4 to TRBJ1-1; 8 positions agree with TRBD1. The CDR3 has 14 amino acids. The V and J ends lost 7 bases and 4 bases, in that order; junction bases with no gene match: 8. The CDR3 sequence is CASTLEQGVTEAFF. DNA of the CDR3: TGTGCCAGCACCCTGGAACAGGGGGTCACTGAAGCTTTCTTT.

The J gene is TRBJ2-3, the V gene TRBV2, with 10 bases matching TRBD1. This CDR3 has 15 residues. Germline values: CDR1 SNHLY, CDR2 FYNNEI. Trimming removed 4 bases from V and 4 bases from J; junction bases left unmatched: 5. CDR3 sequence: CASSVGTGEADTQYF. In nucleotides, the CDR3 is TGTGCCAGCAGTGTTGGGACAGGGGAGGCAGATACGCAGTATTTT.

The chain uses TRBV7-2 and TRBJ2-7; possible D gene TRBD2, 5 bases. The germline V and J ends were trimmed by 5 bases and 5 bases, with 16 bases remaining between them. The V gene's germline CDR1 is SGHTA and CDR2 FQGNSA. There are 14 residues in the CDR3. DNA of the CDR3: TGTGCCAGCAGCCCCCAGACGGCGGGTCACGAGCAGTACTTC. This gives the protein CASSPQTAGHEQYF.

The CDR3 protein is CSVSQGGSNQPQHF. CDR3 in DNA: TGCAGCGTGTCACAGGGGGGTAGCAATCAGCCCCAGCATTTT. The chain couples TRBV29-1 to TRBJ1-5; TRBD1 matches 8 bases. The length of the CDR3 is 14 residues. J lost 0 bases, V lost 6 bases, and 4 bases had no gene match. CDR1 SQVTM and CDR2 ANQGSEA come from the germline V gene. Supplemented by reference TRBV29-1 and TRBJ1-5, the full variable domain reads SAVISQKPSRDICQRGTSLTIQCQVDSQVTMMFWYRQQPGQSLTLIATANQGSEATYESGFVIDKFPISRPNLTFSTLTVSNMSPEDSSIYLCSVSQGGSNQPQHFGDGTRLSIL.

The rearrangement links TRBV5-1 to TRBJ1-1; D is uncertain. V was trimmed by 0 bases and J by 4 bases, leaving 13 bases between them. The CDR3 has 15 residues. CDR1 and CDR2 from the germline V gene are SGHRS and YFSETQ. In nucleotides, the CDR3 is TGCGCCAGCAGCTTGGATGGGGTTGTTGGCACTGAAGCTTTCTTT. It codes for CASSLDGVVGTEAFF.

The chain has TRBV7-2 and TRBJ2-2; the match to TRBD1 covers 10 bases. There are 16 residues in the CDR3. V lost 6 bases to trimming and J lost 5 bases; unmatched junction nucleotides: 9. CDR1 is SGHTA and CDR2 is FQGNSA in the germline V gene. The CDR3 sequence: CASSSRQGAWTGELFF. DNA for the CDR3: TGTGCCAGCAGTTCGCGACAGGGGGCGTGGACCGGGGAGCTGTTTTTT.

This clonotype was observed once. The chain employs TRBV3-1 and TRBJ2-1; tentative D call: TRBD2 (6 bases). Germline V gives CDR1 LGHDT, CDR2 YNNKEL (reference sequence). The CDR3 spans 14 residues. V shed 2 bases and J shed 3 bases, with 8 bases lying between them. CDR3 sequence reads: CASSQWEVYNEQFF. The CDR3 DNA follows: TGTGCCAGCAGCCAATGGGAGGTCTACAATGAGCAGTTCTTC.

This clonotype has only one observation. This chain uses TRBV4-1 with TRBJ1-4, with D hard to call. Trimming took 2 bases from V and 4 from J, leaving 8 bases between them. The CDR3 runs to 14 residues. Germline loops: CDR1 MGHRA, CDR2 YSYEKL. This chain's CDR3 is CASSQPVRNEKLFF. The CDR3 DNA is TGCGCCAGCAGCCAACCCGTCCGTAATGAAAAACTGTTTTTT.

This clonotype was observed a few times. This sequence joins TRBV6-1 and TRBJ2-2; TRBD1 matches at 7 bases. V lost 7 bases, J lost 2 bases, and 7 bases stayed unmatched. The CDR3 contains 15 residues. CDR1 is MNHNS, CDR2 SASEGT, per germline. The CDR3 loop is CASIKDRVNTGELFF. CDR3 DNA: TGTGCCAGCATCAAAGACAGGGTCAACACCGGGGAGCTGTTTTTT.